The present T cell receptor (beta chain) was sequenced within a study of blood T cell repertoires in COVID-19. The assay was immunoSEQ multiplex PCR, and TCRdb's table has in-frame clones only and misses some. The sample contains under 150,000 clones, around four fifths of which appear only once. Trimming removed 0 bases at V and 4 bases at J, with 9 bases between. Germline CDR1 LGHDT, CDR2 YNNKEL (reference sequence). The CDR3 extends over 15 amino acids. The sequencing input was peripheral blood. This clonotype originated in a woman aged 40 to 50 with active or convalescent COVID-19. The chain uses TRBV3-1 (or the pseudogene TRBV3-2) and TRBJ2-2; a possible D gene is TRBD2 (6 bases). The CDR3 bases are TGTGCCAGCAGCCAAGAGCGGGGCAGCACCGGGGAGCTGTTTTTT. As protein: CASSQERGSTGELFF.